This T cell receptor beta chain appears in the sequencing data of a study of cytomegalovirus exposure and HLA in healthy donors. Overall study findings and caveats: One variant, a missense change in DCLRE1C, was linked in a later analysis to TCR beta V- and J-gene trimming. A later analysis appeared to link common viral pathogens to several of the most significant clusters. Analysis performed later found around 15,000 TCR beta sequences associated with HLA alleles at 0.05 false discovery rate.

Primers: 60 Vbeta forward and 13 Jbeta reverse. The assay was immunoSEQ multiplex PCR, and TCRdb's table has in-frame clones only and misses some. The table lists around 100,000 clones, approximately 80% of them singletons. Per germline, CDR1 MNHNS and CDR2 SASEGT. Trimming removed 5 bases from V and 4 bases from J, with 3 bases in between. The CDR3 runs to 11 residues. Donors had nominal health at sampling but likely had unrecorded immune exposures. Points on this clone: Its cognate antigen is unknown.

The chain is built from TRBV6-1 and TRBJ1-3; D is unclear. The material sequenced was PBMCs. This TCR was sampled from a man aged 25-40 years in good health and CMV-seropositive. The CDR3 bases are TGTGCCAGCAGTCAGGGAAACACCATATATTTT. Translation: CASSQGNTIYF.